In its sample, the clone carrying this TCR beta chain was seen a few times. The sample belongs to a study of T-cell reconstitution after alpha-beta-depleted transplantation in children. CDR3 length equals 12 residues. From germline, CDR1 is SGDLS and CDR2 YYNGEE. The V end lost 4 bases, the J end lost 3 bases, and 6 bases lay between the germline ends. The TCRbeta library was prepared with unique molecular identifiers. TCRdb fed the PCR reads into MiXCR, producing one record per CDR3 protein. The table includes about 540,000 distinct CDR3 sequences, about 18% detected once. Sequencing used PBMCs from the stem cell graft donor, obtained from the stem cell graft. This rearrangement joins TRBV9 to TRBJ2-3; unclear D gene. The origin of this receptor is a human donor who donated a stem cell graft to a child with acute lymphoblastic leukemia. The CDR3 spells CASSTDTDTQYF. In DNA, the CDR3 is TGTGCCAGCAGCACCGATACAGATACGCAGTATTTT.